This TCR beta chain derives from a study of shared clonotypes between healthy human individuals. Generated by immunoSEQ multiplex PCR, the TCRdb table keeps only in-frame clones and is missing some. Here the sample spans about 2.1 million clones, 85% to 95% being singletons. Losses at the gene ends were 4 bases for V and 5 bases for J; bases not matched to a gene: 5. Germline V lookup: CDR1 SGHRS, CDR2 YFSETQ. This CDR3 spans 13 amino acids. Selected positively for CCR7 and CD45RO-negative, naive CD8 cells excluded terminally differentiated effector memory CD45RA+ cells. The sequencing input was naive CD8+ T cells from PBMCs. The chain uses TRBV5-1 and TRBJ1-2, with TRBD1 matching 7 bases. The receptor's source is a young man in good health. Some clones in this sample may be carry-over from other donors' samples. The CDR3 sequence is CASSLDRKYGYTF. For the CDR3, the DNA is TGCGCCAGCAGCCTGGACAGGAAATATGGCTACACCTTC.